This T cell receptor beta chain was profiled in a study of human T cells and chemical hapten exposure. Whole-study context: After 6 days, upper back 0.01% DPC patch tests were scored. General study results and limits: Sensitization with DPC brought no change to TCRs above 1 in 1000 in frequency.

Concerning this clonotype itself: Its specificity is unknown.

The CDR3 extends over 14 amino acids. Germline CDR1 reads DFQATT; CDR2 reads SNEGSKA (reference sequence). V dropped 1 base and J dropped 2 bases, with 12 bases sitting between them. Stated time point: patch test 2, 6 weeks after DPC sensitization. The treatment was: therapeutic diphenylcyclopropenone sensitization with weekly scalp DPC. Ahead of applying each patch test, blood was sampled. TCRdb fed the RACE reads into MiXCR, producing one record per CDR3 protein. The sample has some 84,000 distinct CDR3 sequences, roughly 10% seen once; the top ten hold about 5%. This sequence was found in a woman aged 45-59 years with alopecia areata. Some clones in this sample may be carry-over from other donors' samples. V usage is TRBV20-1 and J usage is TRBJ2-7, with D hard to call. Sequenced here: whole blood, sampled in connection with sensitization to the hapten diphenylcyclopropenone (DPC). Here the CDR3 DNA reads TGCAGTGCTAGAGTATCGGCGGAACCCTACGAGCAGTACTTC. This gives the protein CSARVSAEPYEQYF.